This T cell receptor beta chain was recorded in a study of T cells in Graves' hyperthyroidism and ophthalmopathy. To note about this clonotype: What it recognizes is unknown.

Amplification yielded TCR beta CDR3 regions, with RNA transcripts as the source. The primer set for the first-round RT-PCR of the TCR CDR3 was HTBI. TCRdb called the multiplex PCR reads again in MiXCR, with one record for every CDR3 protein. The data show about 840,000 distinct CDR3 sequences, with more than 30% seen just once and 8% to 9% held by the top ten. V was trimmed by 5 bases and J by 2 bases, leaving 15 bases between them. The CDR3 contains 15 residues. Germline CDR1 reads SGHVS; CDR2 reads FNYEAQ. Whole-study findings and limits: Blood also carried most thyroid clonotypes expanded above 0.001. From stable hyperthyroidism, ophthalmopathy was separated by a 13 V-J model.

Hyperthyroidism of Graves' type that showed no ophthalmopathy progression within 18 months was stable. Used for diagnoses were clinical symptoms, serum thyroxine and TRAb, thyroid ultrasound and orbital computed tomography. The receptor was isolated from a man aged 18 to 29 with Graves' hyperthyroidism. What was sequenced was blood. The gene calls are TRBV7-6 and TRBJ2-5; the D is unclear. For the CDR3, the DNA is TGTGCCAGCAGCCCCGGACCCGCACTACAAGAGACCCAGTACTTC. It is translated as CASSPGPALQETQYF.